The 14 T cell receptor beta chains presented below share a single source sample, sequenced in a study of cytomegalovirus exposure and HLA in healthy donors. PCR involved 60 Vbeta and 13 Jbeta primers. TCRdb keeps only in-frame clones here, not all; method: immunoSEQ multiplex PCR. The table has 110,000 or so clones, about 80% seen once. Sequenced input: PBMCs. The receptors were sampled from a woman in her forties or fifties in good health and CMV-seropositive.

The chain combines TRBV19 with TRBJ2-1, with D perhaps TRBD2 (6 bases). V lost 5 bases and J 2 bases, leaving 22 bases between the germline ends. In germline, CDR1 is LNHDA, CDR2 SQIVND (reference sequence). This CDR3 spans 18 amino acids. The CDR3 DNA is TGTGCCAGTAGTTCCCGAGGGACTGCTGCCCGGGCCTACAATGAGCAGTTCTTC. Amino acids: CASSSRGTAARAYNEQFF.

The chain combines TRBV5-1 with TRBJ1-1; D is unresolved. Trimming cost V 4 bases and J 3 bases, with 16 bases left between them. In germline, CDR1 is SGHRS, CDR2 YFSETQ. This CDR3 region has 15 residues. The CDR3 DNA sequence: TGCGCCAGCAGCCCACTCGCGGCGGAGGACACTGAAGCTTTCTTT. Amino acid sequence: CASSPLAAEDTEAFF. The full variable domain, in which reference TRBV5-1 and TRBJ1-1 provide the parts outside the CDR3, is KAGVTQTPRYLIKTRGQQVTLSCSPISGHRSVSWYQQTPGQGLQFLFEYFSETQRNKGNFPGRFSGRQFSNSRSEMNVSTLELGDSALYLCASSPLAAEDTEAFFGQGTRLTVV.

The V gene is TRBV10-3, the J gene TRBJ2-2; 7 bases are shared with TRBD1. There are 13 residues in the CDR3. V trimming: 3 bases; J trimming: 6 bases; junction bases outside the gene matches: 1. Germline values: CDR1 ENHRY, CDR2 SYGVKD. The CDR3 bases are TGTGCCATCAGTGACCAGGGGGCCGGGGAGCTGTTTTTT. Translated: CAISDQGAGELFF.

V is TRBV5-1 and J is TRBJ2-1, with 8 bases identical to TRBD2. The germline gives CDR1 SGHRS, CDR2 YFSETQ. V shed 0 bases, J shed 4 bases, and the junction held 6 bases outside the gene matches. The CDR3 runs 16 residues. The chain's CDR3 is CASSLVGTSPYNEQFF. CDR3 sequence (DNA): TGCGCCAGCAGCTTGGTTGGGACTAGTCCTTACAATGAGCAGTTCTTC. The entire variable domain, with the rest obtained from reference TRBV5-1 and TRBJ2-1, is as follows: KAGVTQTPRYLIKTRGQQVTLSCSPISGHRSVSWYQQTPGQGLQFLFEYFSETQRNKGNFPGRFSGRQFSNSRSEMNVSTLELGDSALYLCASSLVGTSPYNEQFFGPGTRLTVL.

The chain's CDR3 is CASSLSSGLAGGGSTDTQYF. CDR3 DNA sequence: TGTGCCAGCAGTTTATCTTCGGGTCTAGCGGGAGGTGGGAGCACAGATACGCAGTATTTT. This chain connects TRBV27 to TRBJ2-3, with 11 bases that match TRBD2. The junction had 11 bases not matched to a gene; V was cut back by 0 bases and J by 0 bases. The germline gives CDR1 MNHEY, CDR2 SMNVEV (reference sequence). The CDR3 runs 20 residues.

The chain joins TRBV9 to TRBJ2-1, with D possibly being TRBD1 (6 bases). V lost 0 bases and J 8 bases, leaving 15 bases between the germline ends. CDR1 SGDLS and CDR2 YYNGEE come from the germline V gene. This CDR3 has 15 residues. The CDR3 here is CASSVGGHSRDEQFF. CDR3 in DNA: TGTGCCAGCAGCGTAGGGGGACACTCAAGGGATGAGCAGTTCTTC.

The chain couples TRBV4-1 to TRBJ1-1; 7 bases are a match to TRBD1. Trimming removed 5 bases from V and 5 bases from J; junction bases left unmatched: 11. There are 15 residues in the CDR3. Germline V gives CDR1 MGHRA, CDR2 YSYEKL. The CDR3 nucleotides are TGCGCCAGCAGCGAAACAGGGGCTCAGAGGACTGAAGCTTTCTTT. Amino acid sequence: CASSETGAQRTEAFF.

This chain connects TRBV6-6 to TRBJ2-2; TRBD1 aligns across 7 bases. Germline lookup yields CDR1 MNHNY and CDR2 SVGAGI (reference sequence). V gave up 5 bases and J gave up 7 bases; unmatched junction bases: 4. The CDR3 runs 13 residues. Here the CDR3 DNA reads TGTGCCAGCAGTAAGACAGGGTACGGGGAGCTGTTTTTT. Amino acid sequence: CASSKTGYGELFF.

The rearrangement uses TRBV2 and TRBJ2-7; TRBD2 agrees at 7 bases. This CDR3 has 17 residues. Trimming cost V 5 bases and J 5 bases; bases outside gene matches: 18. Germline V gene sequence: CDR1 SNHLY, CDR2 FYNNEI. The CDR3: CASSPSGLPSRSHEQYF. CDR3 DNA sequence: TGTGCCAGCAGTCCCTCGGGACTACCTTCCCGCAGCCACGAGCAGTACTTC.

CDR3: CASSPTNPTDTQYF. CDR3 DNA: TGTGCCAGCAGCCCAACTAACCCCACAGATACGCAGTATTTT. The V call is TRBV7-2, the J call TRBJ2-3; D ambiguous. The CDR3 runs 14 residues. Germline V gives CDR1 SGHTA, CDR2 FQGNSA. V gave up 5 bases and J gave up 2 bases, with 11 bases separating them. The full variable domain, its missing parts supplied by reference TRBV7-2 and TRBJ2-3, is GAGVSQSPSNKVTEKGKDVELRCDPISGHTALYWYRQSLGQGLEFLIYFQGNSAPDKSGLPSDRFSAERTGGSVSTLTIQRTQQEDSAVYLCASSPTNPTDTQYFGPGTRLTVL.

This sequence joins TRBV25-1 and TRBJ1-2, with a possible D match to TRBD1 (6 bases). CDR1 is MGHDK, CDR2 SYGVNS, per germline. V was cut by 4 bases and J by 8 bases, with 11 bases left in between. The CDR3 is 12 amino acids. The CDR3 protein is CASSGTGRGYTF. DNA of the CDR3: TGTGCCAGCAGTGGAACAGGGCGGGGCTACACCTTC.

The CDR3: CASSRWGREVSYF. CDR3 DNA sequence: TGTGCCAGCAGCAGGTGGGGGCGGGAGGTGTCGTACTTC. The V gene is TRBV5-8, the J gene TRBJ2-7, with 8 bases matching TRBD2. The V gene end was trimmed by 4 bases and the J gene end by 12 bases; junction bases not matched to a gene: 12. This CDR3 comprises 13 residues. Germline V gene lookup returns CDR1 SGHTS and CDR2 YDEGEE.

The V call is TRBV5-4, the J call TRBJ1-2; 7 nucleotides line up with TRBD1. Germline V CDR1 and CDR2: SGHNT, YYREEE (reference sequence). Losses at the gene ends were 2 bases for V and 2 bases for J; bases not matched to a gene: 0. This CDR3 has 13 residues. The CDR3 sequence: CASSLQGNYGYTF. The DNA for the CDR3 is TGTGCCAGCAGCTTACAGGGGAACTATGGCTACACCTTC.

This chain links TRBV7-9 with TRBJ2-7; D possibly corresponds to TRBD2 (5 bases). The length of the CDR3 is 12 residues. With 5 bases removed from V and 3 bases from J, the gap between germline ends came to 8 bases. Per germline, CDR1 SEHNR and CDR2 FQNEAQ (reference sequence). The CDR3 region has the DNA TGTGCCAGCAGCCTTGGGAGCTACGAGCAGTACTTC. Protein: CASSLGSYEQYF.